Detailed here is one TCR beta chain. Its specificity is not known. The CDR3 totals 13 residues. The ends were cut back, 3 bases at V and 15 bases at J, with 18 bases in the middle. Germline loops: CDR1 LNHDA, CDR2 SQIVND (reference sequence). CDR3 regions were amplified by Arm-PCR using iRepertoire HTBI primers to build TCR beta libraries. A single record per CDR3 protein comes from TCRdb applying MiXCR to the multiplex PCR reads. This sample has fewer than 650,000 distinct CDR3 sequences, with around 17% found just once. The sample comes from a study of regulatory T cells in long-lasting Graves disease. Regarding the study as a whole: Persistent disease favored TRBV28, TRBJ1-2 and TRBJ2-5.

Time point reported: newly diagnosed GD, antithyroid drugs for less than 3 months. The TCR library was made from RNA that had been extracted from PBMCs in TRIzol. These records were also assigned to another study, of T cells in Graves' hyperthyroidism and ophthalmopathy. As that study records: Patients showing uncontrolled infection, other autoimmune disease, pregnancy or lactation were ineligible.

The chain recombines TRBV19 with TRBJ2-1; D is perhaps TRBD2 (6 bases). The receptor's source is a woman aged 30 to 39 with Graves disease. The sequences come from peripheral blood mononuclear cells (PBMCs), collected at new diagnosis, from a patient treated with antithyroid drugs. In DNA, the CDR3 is TGTGCCAGTAGTATGGACCTTGGACGGGGGTCGTTCTTC. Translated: CASSMDLGRGSFF. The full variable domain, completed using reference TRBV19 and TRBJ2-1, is DGGITQSPKYLFRKEGQNVTLSCEQNLNHDAMYWYRQDPGQGLRLIYYSQIVNDFQKGDIAEGYSVSREKKESFPLTVTSAQKNPTAFYLCASSMDLGRGSFFGPGTRLTVL.